One and the same sample provided the 23 T cell receptor beta chains below, sequenced in a study of identical twins. Each CDR3 protein gets one entry after TCRdb re-called the 5' RACE reads with MiXCR. The sample lists about 520,000 distinct CDR3 sequences, 20% to 25% occurring once. These same records also appear under a second study, on T cells expressing NK-cell markers.

Sequencing was done on a sample of CD4+ T cells sorted from blood. These receptors came from a woman aged 18-29 years in good health.

This chain links TRBV30 with TRBJ2-4; 8 bases align to TRBD2. J lost 6 bases, V lost 4 bases, and 5 bases had no gene match. Germline-derived CDR1 and CDR2 are GTSNPN and SVGIG (reference sequence). This CDR3 has 13 residues. CDR3: CAWTSGSGNIQYF. The CDR3 coding sequence is TGTGCCTGGACTAGCGGGTCTGGAAACATTCAGTACTTC.

The rearrangement joins TRBV7-6 to TRBJ2-7; a weak D match, TRBD1 (6 bases). With 5 bases removed from V and 7 bases from J, the gap between germline ends came to 24 bases. This CDR3 has 16 amino acids. Germline V gives CDR1 SGHVS, CDR2 FNYEAQ. CDR3 DNA sequence: TGTGCCAGCAGCCTCACTGTTGCAGGGGCGATGAAAGAGCAGTACTTC. Its protein product is CASSLTVAGAMKEQYF.

There are a few counts of this clonotype. This chain connects TRBV20-1 to TRBJ2-1, with D perhaps matching TRBD2 (6 bases). The germline V and J ends were trimmed by 4 bases and 0 bases, with 19 bases remaining between them. The germline V gene has CDR1 DFQATT and CDR2 SNEGSKA (reference sequence). This CDR3 has 17 residues. CDR3 coding DNA: TGCAGTGCTAACGCGGGACTTTCGCGAGCCTCCTACAATGAGCAGTTCTTC. This encodes CSANAGLSRASYNEQFF.

This clonotype was counted only a few times. This chain links TRBV6-5 with TRBJ1-5, with TRBD1 identical over 8 bases. The germline V gene has CDR1 MNHEY and CDR2 SVGAGI. With 5 bases clipped from V and 11 bases from J, the junction kept 5 bases outside the gene matches. This CDR3 contains 12 residues. CDR3 in amino acids: CASSTRQGSQHF. CDR3 nucleotide sequence: TGTGCCAGCAGTACACGACAGGGGTCCCAGCATTTT.

The chain carries TRBV29-1 and TRBJ2-1; the D is unclear. V was cut by 5 bases and J by 4 bases, with 9 bases left in between. The germline CDR1 and CDR2 sequences are SQVTM and ANQGSEA. CDR3 length: 12 residues. CDR3 sequence reads: CSVSGPYNEQFF. Written as DNA, the CDR3 is TGCAGCGTTTCCGGACCTTACAATGAGCAGTTCTTC.

This clonotype was counted a few times. This sequence joins TRBV27 and TRBJ1-5; the D is unclear. Trimming removed 6 bases from V and 6 bases from J, with 9 bases in between. The germline V gene has CDR1 MNHEY and CDR2 SMNVEV (reference sequence). There are 12 residues in the CDR3. CDR3 DNA: TGTGCCAGCAGAAAATCGGGTCAGCCCCAGCATTTT. This translates into CASRKSGQPQHF.

This chain uses TRBV7-3 with TRBJ2-1; possibly TRBD2 for D (6 bases). The CDR3 sequence is 15 residues long. Per the germline V gene, CDR1 is SGHTA and CDR2 is FQGTGA. With 5 bases removed from V and 0 bases from J, the gap between germline ends came to 11 bases. DNA of the CDR3: TGTGCCAGCAGCCTTCGCGGGGCCTCCTACAATGAGCAGTTCTTC. It encodes CASSLRGASYNEQFF.

This clonotype was counted only a few times. The genes are TRBV5-4 and TRBJ2-3, with 9 bases identical to TRBD2. CDR3 length: 15 residues. Germline V CDR1 and CDR2: SGHNT, YYREEE (reference sequence). Germline trimming cut 0 bases from V and 4 bases from J; bases unmatched to any gene: 3. CDR3 in DNA: TGTGCCAGCAGCTTGGCCGGCGGGGGGGCAGATACGCAGTATTTT. Protein product: CASSLAGGGADTQYF.

This clonotype came up many times. This chain uses TRBV12-3 or TRBV12-4 with TRBJ2-1; 10 bases align to TRBD2. The V gene end was trimmed by 4 bases and the J gene end by 9 bases; junction bases not matched to a gene: 6. The CDR3 is 14 amino acids. The CDR3 is CASSSAGGHSEQFF. DNA for the CDR3: TGTGCCAGCAGTTCAGCGGGGGGGCACAGTGAGCAGTTCTTC.

This clonotype was seen only a few times. The chain recombines TRBV12-3 or TRBV12-4 with TRBJ1-5; no clear D gene. The CDR3 sequence is 13 residues long. V was cut by 7 bases and J by 3 bases, with 10 bases left in between. The CDR3 DNA follows: TGTGCCAGCACCTTACAGACCAATCAGCCCCAGCATTTT. It specifies CASTLQTNQPQHF.

The table lists this clonotype with a few counts. The chain recombines TRBV12-3 or TRBV12-4 with TRBJ1-2; 8 bases are a match to TRBD1. V shed 3 bases, J shed 6 bases, and the junction held 6 bases outside the gene matches. This CDR3 has 14 amino acids. In DNA, the CDR3 is TGTGCCAGCAGTTTCCAGGGGGCGGAAAATGGCTACACCTTC. Its translation: CASSFQGAENGYTF.

This chain connects TRBV7-9 to TRBJ1-3; D call uncertain. Trimming cost V 1 base and J 4 bases, with 8 bases left between them. Germline V gene data show CDR1 as SEHNR and CDR2 as FQNEAQ (reference sequence). CDR3 size: 14 residues. The CDR3 DNA sequence: TGTGCCAGCAGCTTAGTACCGGCGGGAAACACCATATATTTT. This gives the protein CASSLVPAGNTIYF. Based on the CDR3 plus reference TRBV7-9 and TRBJ1-3, the full variable domain is DTGVSQNPRHKITKRGQNVTFRCDPISEHNRLYWYRQTLGQGPEFLTYFQNEAQLEKSRLLSDRFSAERPKGSFSTLEIQRTEQGDSAMYLCASSLVPAGNTIYFGEGSWLTVV.

The chain couples TRBV4-3 to TRBJ2-3; 7 bases map to TRBD2. This CDR3 region has 13 residues. The V gene's germline CDR1 is LGHNA and CDR2 YSLEER. Losses at the gene ends were 5 bases for V and 3 bases for J; bases not matched to a gene: 2. DNA of the CDR3: TGCGCCAGCAGCGGGAGGGCAACAGATACGCAGTATTTT. It specifies CASSGRATDTQYF.

This clonotype was seen only a few times. V usage is TRBV7-2 and J usage is TRBJ2-7, with D maybe TRBD2 (6 bases). Trimming took off 5 bases at V and 2 bases at J, with 13 bases between the two ends. The CDR3 has 14 amino acids. Germline V CDR1 and CDR2: SGHTA, FQGNSA. CDR3 sequence (DNA): TGTGCCAGCAGCCCCGGGACTGCAACCTACGAGCAGTACTTC. As protein: CASSPGTATYEQYF.

The table lists this clonotype with a few counts. The chain recombines TRBV6-2 or TRBV6-3 with TRBJ2-2, with TRBD2 matching over 8 bases. Unmatched junction bases numbered 9, after V lost 2 bases and J lost 4 bases. Germline CDR1 reads MNHEY; CDR2 reads SVGEGT. The CDR3 length is 17 residues. CDR3 sequence (DNA): TGTGCCAGCAGTTACAGCCCCCAGCGGGAGTTCACCGGGGAGCTGTTTTTT. Protein product: CASSYSPQREFTGELFF.

This clonotype was seen more than once but under ten times. The gene calls are TRBV20-1 and TRBJ2-5, with TRBD1 identical over 10 bases. CDR3 length equals 13 residues. Germline V gives CDR1 DFQATT, CDR2 SNEGSKA (reference sequence). V dropped 6 bases and J dropped 5; count of bases not matched to a gene: 6. CDR3 in amino acids: CSATTGGDETQYF. DNA of the CDR3: TGCAGTGCCACGACAGGGGGCGATGAGACCCAGTACTTC.

The V call is TRBV20-1, the J call TRBJ2-5, with 8 bases identical to TRBD1. This CDR3 is built from 14 residues. With V trimmed by 5 bases and J by 5 bases, 10 bases remained unmatched. The germline CDR1 and CDR2 sequences are DFQATT and SNEGSKA (reference sequence). CDR3 amino acids: CSASDRADRETQYF. CDR3 in DNA: TGCAGTGCTTCGGACAGGGCGGATCGGGAGACCCAGTACTTC.

The J gene is TRBJ2-5, the V gene TRBV10-3, with D perhaps assigned TRBD1 or TRBD2 (6 bases each). The CDR3 runs to 14 residues. Germline V gene sequence: CDR1 ENHRY, CDR2 SYGVKD. V lost 5 bases and J lost 2, with 12 bases in between. DNA for the CDR3: TGTGCCATCAGTCAGGGGCGGGATCAAGAGACCCAGTACTTC. The encoded protein is CAISQGRDQETQYF.

CDR3 residues: CSARESGAYGYTF. The CDR3 DNA follows: TGCAGTGCTAGAGAGAGTGGAGCCTATGGCTACACCTTC. The chain recombines TRBV20-1 with TRBJ1-2, with D unclear. The CDR3 length is 13 residues. The V end lost 0 bases, the J end lost 4 bases, and 9 bases lay between the germline ends. Germline V gene sequence: CDR1 DFQATT, CDR2 SNEGSKA (reference sequence).

The chain joins TRBV20-1 to TRBJ1-2, with D perhaps matching TRBD1 (6 bases). The CDR3 has 14 amino acids. CDR1 DFQATT and CDR2 SNEGSKA come from the germline V gene (reference sequence). Trimming left V 5 bases short and J 5 bases short, with 18 bases between. The chain's CDR3 is CSAGAGALPYGYTF. The CDR3 nucleotides read TGCAGTGCTGGAGCAGGGGCACTCCCGTATGGCTACACCTTC.

The chain combines TRBV6-2 or TRBV6-3 with TRBJ2-3; tentatively, D is TRBD2 (5 bases). This CDR3 has 12 residues. The ends were cut back, 7 bases at V and 2 bases at J, with 7 bases in the middle. Germline CDR1 MNHEY, CDR2 SVGEGT. CDR3 amino acids: CASKLDTDTQYF. Written as DNA, the CDR3 is TGTGCCAGCAAACTAGACACAGATACGCAGTATTTT.

CDR3: CASSGGSVYNEQFF. CDR3 nucleotide sequence: TGTGCCAGCAGCGGCGGGAGCGTCTACAATGAGCAGTTCTTC. The V call is TRBV9, the J call TRBJ2-1; TRBD2 matches at 7 bases. Germline lookup yields CDR1 SGDLS and CDR2 YYNGEE. The CDR3 covers 14 residues. The ends lost 3 bases at V and 3 bases at J; junction bases unmatched: 3.

The chain has TRBV6-1 and TRBJ2-3; 7 bases are shared with TRBD2. The CDR3 runs 15 residues. CDR1 is MNHNS, CDR2 SASEGT, per germline. The V gene end was trimmed by 5 bases and the J gene end by 0 bases; junction bases not matched to a gene: 5. CDR3 sequence reads: CASSRRLASTDTQYF. For the CDR3, the DNA is TGTGCCAGCAGTCGCCGACTAGCTAGCACAGATACGCAGTATTTT.